The 5 T cell receptor beta chains reported below all come from one sample, sequenced in a study of Graves' ophthalmopathy and Graves' hyperthyroidism. Using RNA transcripts, the TCR beta CDR3 regions were amplified. A first-round RT-PCR used HTBI primers, followed by a second-round multiplex PCR. One entry per CDR3 protein results from TCRdb running MiXCR on the multiplex PCR reads. In the table there are 230,000 or so distinct CDR3 sequences, 40% to 50% of which are singletons. Sequenced material: peripheral blood. The receptor set was obtained from an adult man with Graves' ophthalmopathy.

This rearrangement joins TRBV5-4 to TRBJ1-1; D ambiguous. CDR1 SGHNT and CDR2 YYREEE come from the germline V gene (reference sequence). The CDR3 spans 16 residues. V was cut by 0 bases and J by 1 base, with 13 bases left in between. The CDR3 region is CASSLGRQVSNTEAFF. In nucleotides, the CDR3 is TGTGCCAGCAGCTTGGGGAGGCAGGTTTCGAACACTGAAGCTTTCTTT.

This clonotype was detected only once. CDR3 protein: CSARDEDREMKNEKLFF. In DNA form, the CDR3 reads TGCAGTGCTAGAGACGAGGACAGGGAGATGAAAAATGAAAAACTGTTTTTT. The V gene is TRBV20-1, the J gene TRBJ1-4, with 8 bases fitting TRBD1. Per germline, CDR1 DFQATT and CDR2 SNEGSKA (reference sequence). CDR3 length equals 17 residues. Unmatched junction bases numbered 11, after V lost 0 bases and J lost 5 bases.

The rearrangement links TRBV9 to TRBJ1-6; a possible D gene is TRBD1 (5 bases). The CDR3 totals 16 residues. V was pared by 4 bases and J by 7 bases, with 18 bases between. Per the germline V gene, CDR1 is SGDLS and CDR2 is YYNGEE. The CDR3 reads CASSLGEDYRNSPLHF. Written as DNA, the CDR3 is TGTGCCAGCAGCTTGGGGGAGGACTATCGGAATTCACCCCTCCACTTT.

This clonotype was recorded a few times. The DNA for the CDR3 is TGTGCCAGCAGCGTACCCCCGGTCCCAGGGCAAAGAGGTTTTGGCTACACCTTC. Translation: CASSVPPVPGQRGFGYTF. The chain carries TRBV7-2 and TRBJ1-2, with a tentative D call TRBD1 (5 bases). There are 18 residues in the CDR3. The germline V gene encodes CDR1 SGHTA and CDR2 FQGNSA. V was shortened by 5 bases and J by 7 bases, with 29 bases between the two germline ends.

The CDR3 DNA sequence: TGTGCCAGCAGCTCTAGGTGGTTACAGGGGAACTATGGCTACACCTTC. Encoded protein: CASSSRWLQGNYGYTF. V is TRBV14 and J is TRBJ1-2; 7 bases align to TRBD1. Germline V lookup: CDR1 SGHDN, CDR2 FVKESK. J was trimmed by 2 bases and V by 5 bases; bases with no gene match: 11. This CDR3 has 16 residues.